This TCR beta chain was identified in a study of T-cell reconstitution after alpha-beta-depleted transplantation in children. The germline CDR1 and CDR2 sequences are MNHNS and SASEGT. V was trimmed by 5 bases and J by 10 bases, leaving 18 bases between them. The CDR3 has 15 amino acids. Preparation of the TCRbeta library was carried out with unique molecular identifiers. TCRdb ran MiXCR on the PCR reads and lists one entry per CDR3 protein. The sample has about 540,000 distinct CDR3 sequences; 15% to 20% are singletons. The chain couples TRBV6-1 to TRBJ1-6; tentative D call: TRBD1 (6 bases). This clonotype was obtained from a human donor who donated a stem cell graft to a child with acute lymphoblastic leukemia. The sample in question was PBMCs from the stem cell graft donor, obtained from the stem cell graft. The CDR3 DNA reads as TGTGCCAGCAGTCCCCAGGGGTCCAACGGATCACCCCTCCACTTT. Residues: CASSPQGSNGSPLHF.